This paragraph reports one TCR beta chain. V was pared by 0 bases and J by 1 base, with 10 bases between. Per the germline V gene, CDR1 is SGDLS and CDR2 is YYNGEE. The CDR3 has 15 residues. In the original processing: By means of reference gene primer amplification, nucleated cell counts were estimated. TCRdb keeps only in-frame clones here, not all; method: immunoSEQ multiplex PCR. V and J calls and clone size are those listed in that table; D and trimming were worked out from the DNA. The sample has under 250,000 clones, just over 85% seen once. This record comes from a study of blood T cell repertoires in COVID-19.

The sequence derives from a man in his fifties with COVID-19, enrolled during active disease. Source material: peripheral blood. The gene calls are TRBV9 and TRBJ1-1; D unresolved. CDR3 loop: CASSVGGAQNTEAFF. CDR3 bases: TGTGCCAGCAGCGTAGGGGGAGCCCAGAACACTGAAGCTTTCTTT.